Following are 32 T cell receptor beta chains from one sample sequenced in a study of blood T cell repertoires in COVID-19. Some clones are missing from TCRdb's copy, which holds only in-frame ones; the method was immunoSEQ multiplex PCR. The sample has roughly 200,000 clones, more than 80% seen once. The source material was PBMCs or T cells enriched from blood (not recorded which). The receptors derive from a middle-aged man who had recovered from COVID-19.

V is TRBV6-5 and J is TRBJ2-7; possibly TRBD1 for D (6 bases). Looked up from germline, CDR1 is MNHEY and CDR2 is SVGAGI. CDR3 size: 14 residues. V lost 2 bases, J lost 5 bases, and 13 bases lay in between. The CDR3 DNA reads as TGTGCCAGCAGTTACGTCAGGGGCCCCAACGAGCAGTACTTC. It is translated as CASSYVRGPNEQYF.

The chain links TRBV19 to TRBJ1-5, with D possibly matching TRBD1 (6 bases). V was trimmed by 7 bases and J by 7 bases, leaving 20 bases between them. Germline V gives CDR1 LNHDA, CDR2 SQIVND (reference sequence). CDR3 length: 15 residues. As DNA, the CDR3 is TGTGCCAGTACCCGAAGCCCACAGGGCTACCAGCCCCAGCATTTT. Encoded protein: CASTRSPQGYQPQHF.

This clone was observed a handful of times. The chain links TRBV19 to TRBJ1-5; a weak D match, TRBD1 (6 bases). V was trimmed by 11 bases and J by 2 bases, leaving 19 bases between them. Germline CDR1 and CDR2: LNHDA and SQIVND (reference sequence). The CDR3 is made up of 15 amino acids. The CDR3 spells CASRGQGPGNQPQHF. CDR3 coding DNA: TGTGCCTCCCGAGGGCAGGGGCCGGGCAATCAGCCCCAGCATTTT.

This chain uses TRBV9 with TRBJ2-3; the D is unclear. Trimming shortened V by 2 bases and J by 2 bases, and 15 bases separated the two germline ends. The CDR3 spans 16 residues. Germline V gives CDR1 SGDLS, CDR2 YYNGEE. In DNA form, the CDR3 reads TGTGCCAGCAGCGTCGAAGGTGCAGGATACACAGATACGCAGTATTTT. Amino acid sequence: CASSVEGAGYTDTQYF.

The V gene is TRBV9, the J gene TRBJ2-3; TRBD2 agrees at 12 bases. Trimming at V came to 4 bases and at J to 7 bases, leaving 7 bases not matched to a gene. Germline-derived CDR1 and CDR2 are SGDLS and YYNGEE. The CDR3 is made up of 15 amino acids. CDR3 DNA: TGTGCCAGCAGCCCTACTAGCGGGAGGATAAATACGCAGTATTTT. Amino acids: CASSPTSGRINTQYF.

The V and J genes are TRBV14 and TRBJ2-2, with 8 bases aligning to TRBD1. V shed 2 bases and J 4 bases; nucleotides not matched to a gene: 6. CDR1 SGHDN and CDR2 FVKESK come from the germline V gene. There are 16 residues in the CDR3. This CDR3 is CASSQLTGVSTGELFF. DNA of the CDR3: TGTGCCAGCAGCCAATTGACAGGGGTCTCCACCGGGGAGCTGTTTTTT.

The chain couples TRBV5-5 to TRBJ2-3, with unresolved D. Germline CDR1 is SGHKS and CDR2 is YYEKEE (reference sequence). V was trimmed by 0 bases and J by 5 bases, leaving 16 bases between them. The CDR3 is made up of 16 amino acids. This chain's CDR3 is CASSLGVFRSKDTQYF. The CDR3, as DNA: TGTGCCAGCAGCTTGGGGGTTTTCCGGAGTAAAGATACGCAGTATTTT.

The V and J genes are TRBV7-8 and TRBJ1-2; 9 bases agree with TRBD1. Germline assignment: CDR1 SGHVS and CDR2 FQNEAQ. The CDR3 covers 15 residues. The trim removed 5 bases at V and 4 bases at J, leaving 8 bases unmatched. CDR3 sequence: CASSLLTGGAYGYTF. The CDR3 DNA follows: TGTGCCAGCAGCCTATTGACAGGGGGGGCCTATGGCTACACCTTC. Complete variable domain (other parts from reference TRBV7-8 and TRBJ1-2): GAGVSQSPRYKVAKRGQDVALRCDPISGHVSLFWYQQALGQGPEFLTYFQNEAQLDKSGLPSDRFFAERPEGSVSTLKIQRTQQEDSAVYLCASSLLTGGAYGYTFGSGTRLTVV.

This chain connects TRBV5-4 to TRBJ2-1, with 7 bases that match TRBD1. The V segment lost 0 bases and the J segment 8 bases; nucleotides outside the gene matches: 17. There are 18 residues in the CDR3. Germline V gene sequence: CDR1 SGHNT, CDR2 YYREEE (reference sequence). The chain's CDR3 is CASSLGPQGQDLRDEQFF. DNA of the CDR3: TGTGCCAGCAGCTTGGGACCCCAAGGACAGGATTTACGGGATGAGCAGTTCTTC.

The chain recombines TRBV5-8 with TRBJ1-5, with D perhaps matching TRBD1 (5 bases). This CDR3 region has 15 residues. Trimming stripped 4 bases from V and 0 bases from J, with 11 bases between. Germline V lookup: CDR1 SGHTS, CDR2 YDEGEE. CDR3 nucleotides: TGTGCCAGCAGCCGTCAGGGTTATAGCAATCAGCCCCAGCATTTT. Protein product: CASSRQGYSNQPQHF.

The V and J genes are TRBV5-5 and TRBJ2-7; 13 bases are a match to TRBD2. Germline V gives CDR1 SGHKS, CDR2 YYEKEE (reference sequence). V trimming: 3 bases; J trimming: 2 bases; junction bases outside the gene matches: 11. The CDR3 is made up of 18 amino acids. This CDR3 reads CASSYLGLAGAIPYEQYF. CDR3 DNA sequence: TGTGCCAGCAGCTATCTTGGACTAGCGGGAGCGATTCCCTACGAGCAGTACTTC.

The chain is built from TRBV18 and TRBJ1-5, with TRBD1 as a possible D gene (5 bases). This CDR3 comprises 14 residues. CDR1 KGHSH and CDR2 LQKENI come from the germline V gene. V was pared by 2 bases and J by 2 bases, with 7 bases between. CDR3 sequence: CASSPSGGNQPQHF. CDR3 DNA: TGTGCCAGCTCACCATCGGGGGGCAATCAGCCCCAGCATTTT.

The chain joins TRBV4-2 to TRBJ2-1; D remains ambiguous. The CDR3 sequence is 12 residues long. The V and J ends lost 0 bases and 7 bases respectively, with 4 bases between them. Germline V gene lookup returns CDR1 LGHNA and CDR2 YNFKEQ. The CDR3 DNA reads TGTGCCAGCAGCCAAGATCAGAATGAGCAGTTCTTC. Protein: CASSQDQNEQFF.

In the case of this clone: The sample carries other DNA sequences with the same CDR3. The V gene is TRBV29-1, the J gene TRBJ2-7, with a weak D call TRBD1 (6 bases). From germline, CDR1 is SQVTM and CDR2 ANQGSEA. The CDR3 consists of 13 residues. V dropped 6 bases and J dropped 2 bases, with 14 bases sitting between them. This chain's CDR3 is CSVETDSPYEQYF. DNA of the CDR3: TGCAGCGTCGAAACGGACAGTCCCTACGAGCAGTACTTC.

Comment on this clone: Other DNA sequences in this specimen translate into the identical CDR3. The genes are TRBV28 and TRBJ1-6; 8 nucleotides line up with TRBD1. Trimming removed 6 bases from V and 5 bases from J; junction bases left unmatched: 0. Germline CDR1 is MDHEN and CDR2 is SYDVKM. The CDR3 loop spans 13 amino acids. The CDR3: CASRTGDNSPLHF. DNA for the CDR3: TGTGCCAGCAGGACAGGGGATAATTCACCCCTCCACTTT.

This sequence joins TRBV9 and TRBJ2-7, with a tentative D call TRBD1 (6 bases). The CDR3 has 15 amino acids. Germline CDR1 is SGDLS and CDR2 is YYNGEE. Trimming removed 2 bases at V and 3 bases at J, with 15 bases between. The CDR3 DNA follows: TGTGCCAGCAGCGTGTCTACAGGGTTAAGCTACGAGCAGTACTTC. As protein: CASSVSTGLSYEQYF.

The rearrangement links TRBV30 to TRBJ1-6, with D possibly TRBD1 on 6 matching bases. Trimming removed 2 bases from V and 9 bases from J, with 17 bases in between. The CDR3 is made up of 15 amino acids. The germline gives CDR1 GTSNPN, CDR2 SVGIG (reference sequence). This chain's CDR3 is CAWSFRGGLGSPLHF. CDR3 DNA sequence: TGTGCCTGGAGTTTCCGAGGGGGATTGGGTTCACCCCTCCACTTT.

For this clone: Other DNA sequences in the sample encode the same CDR3. V and J are TRBV12-3 or TRBV12-4 and TRBJ1-1, with D unclear. Deletions cut 6 bases from V and 2 bases from J, with 4 bases between. This CDR3 has 11 residues. CDR3 in DNA: TGTGCCAGCAGCCGTAACACTGAAGCTTTCTTT. Protein: CASSRNTEAFF.

The chain combines TRBV2 with TRBJ1-5; no clear D. This CDR3 is built from 15 residues. Germline CDR1 SNHLY, CDR2 FYNNEI. Trimming removed 4 bases at V and 6 bases at J, with 16 bases between. CDR3 sequence: CASSATPAGRQPQHF. CDR3 DNA sequence: TGTGCCAGCAGTGCCACGCCGGCGGGTCGTCAGCCCCAGCATTTT. Complete variable domain (other parts from reference TRBV2 and TRBJ1-5): EPEVTQTPSHQVTQMGQEVILRCVPISNHLYFYWYRQILGQKVEFLVSFYNNEISEKSEIFDDQFSVERPDGSNFTLKIRSTKLEDSAMYFCASSATPAGRQPQHFGDGTRLSIL.

J is TRBJ2-3 and V is TRBV29-1; 8 nucleotides match TRBD2. CDR3 length: 17 residues. CDR1 is SQVTM and CDR2 is ANQGSEA in the germline V gene. Trimming removed 7 bases from V and 2 bases from J; junction bases left unmatched: 17. For the CDR3, the DNA is TGCAGCGACAATGGGGCCCCGAGCGGGAGTCTCACAGATACGCAGTATTTT. Amino acid sequence: CSDNGAPSGSLTDTQYF.

The CDR3 DNA is TGTGCCACCAGCAGAGACACTTATGAAAAACTGTTTTTT. Translated, it gives CATSRDTYEKLFF. The chain links TRBV15 to TRBJ1-4; D unclear. CDR1 is LNHNV, CDR2 YYDKDF, per germline (reference sequence). This CDR3 has 13 amino acids. The V and J ends lost 0 bases and 6 bases respectively, with 5 bases between them. Together with reference TRBV15 and TRBJ1-4, the CDR3 gives the full variable domain: DAMVIQNPRYQVTQFGKPVTLSCSQTLNHNVMYWYQQKSSQAPKLLFHYYDKDFNNEADTPDNFQSRRPNTSFCFLDIRSPGLGDTAMYLCATSRDTYEKLFFGSGTQLSVL.

This clone was found once. This chain uses TRBV5-4 with TRBJ1-1, with D maybe TRBD1 (6 bases). Trimming stripped 2 bases from V and 5 bases from J, with 16 bases between. CDR1 and CDR2 from the germline V gene are SGHNT and YYREEE (reference sequence). The CDR3 has 15 amino acids. The CDR3 is CASSLPTGTETEAFF. For the CDR3, the DNA is TGTGCCAGCAGCTTACCTACAGGGACGGAAACTGAAGCTTTCTTT.

The V call is TRBV6-5, the J call TRBJ1-3; 8 bases match TRBD1. J gave up 7 bases and V 7 bases, and 3 bases lay outside the gene matches. Per germline, CDR1 MNHEY and CDR2 SVGAGI. The CDR3 sequence is 12 residues long. CDR3: CASTRTGNTIYF. In nucleotides, the CDR3 is TGTGCCAGCACCCGGACAGGGAACACCATATATTTT.

This chain uses TRBV5-1 with TRBJ1-4; D might be TRBD1 (6 bases). Germline CDR1 reads SGHRS; CDR2 reads YFSETQ. Trimming took 3 bases from V and 2 from J, leaving 11 bases between them. The CDR3 extends over 15 amino acids. CDR3 region: CASSYEGVTNEKLFF. In DNA form, the CDR3 reads TGCGCCAGCAGCTACGAGGGGGTGACTAATGAAAAACTGTTTTTT.

The rearrangement links TRBV6-1 to TRBJ1-4, with TRBD1 as a possible D gene (5 bases). Germline loops: CDR1 MNHNS, CDR2 SASEGT. Trimming pared 2 bases from V and 7 bases from J, leaving 14 bases between. There are 15 residues in the CDR3. The CDR3 protein is CASSESLGLREKLFF. The DNA for the CDR3 is TGTGCCAGCAGTGAATCATTGGGGCTCCGTGAAAAACTGTTTTTT.

J is TRBJ2-3 and V is TRBV5-1; 13 bases match TRBD2. V shed 4 bases, J shed 6 bases, and the junction held 2 bases outside the gene matches. There are 14 residues in the CDR3. The germline gives CDR1 SGHRS, CDR2 YFSETQ. For the CDR3, the DNA is TGCGCCAGCAGCGGACTAGCGGGAGAGGATACGCAGTATTTT. Translation: CASSGLAGEDTQYF.

This sequence joins TRBV4-1 and TRBJ2-3, with 10 bases lining up with TRBD2. The germline V gene has CDR1 MGHRA and CDR2 YSYEKL. This CDR3 is 17 amino acids long. With 0 bases clipped from V and 4 bases from J, the junction kept 7 bases outside the gene matches. The CDR3 loop reads CASSQEVGTSGADTQYF. In DNA, the CDR3 is TGCGCCAGCAGCCAAGAAGTCGGTACTAGCGGGGCAGATACGCAGTATTTT.

The chain couples TRBV13 to TRBJ1-2; 8 bases are shared with TRBD1. The CDR3 length is 13 residues. Losses at the gene ends were 2 bases for V and 7 bases for J; bases not matched to a gene: 3. Germline V gene lookup returns CDR1 PRHDT and CDR2 FYEKMQ (reference sequence). CDR3 in amino acids: CASSLQGQAGYTF. CDR3 DNA sequence: TGTGCCAGCAGCTTACAGGGACAGGCTGGCTACACCTTC.

This sequence joins TRBV7-9 and TRBJ1-1; 7 bases fit TRBD1. J was trimmed by 0 bases and V by 4 bases; bases with no gene match: 5. This CDR3 comprises 15 residues. Germline CDR1 is SEHNR and CDR2 is FQNEAQ (reference sequence). This CDR3 is CASSSTGALNTEAFF. In DNA form, the CDR3 reads TGTGCCAGCAGCTCCACAGGGGCCCTGAACACTGAAGCTTTCTTT.

CDR3 in amino acids: CASSSSGTHNEQFF. The CDR3 nucleotides read TGCGCCAGCAGCTCTAGCGGGACACACAATGAGCAGTTCTTC. The chain joins TRBV5-1 to TRBJ2-1; the match to TRBD2 covers 9 bases. The germline CDR1 and CDR2 sequences are SGHRS and YFSETQ. The V gene end was trimmed by 3 bases and the J gene end by 5 bases; junction bases not matched to a gene: 3. The CDR3 loop spans 14 amino acids.

The chain recombines TRBV11-3 with TRBJ2-3, with 7 positions matching TRBD2. Per germline, CDR1 SGHNT and CDR2 YENEEA. The CDR3 loop spans 18 amino acids. V lost 4 bases and J lost 2; bases outside the gene matches: 15. CDR3: CASSYSGVLGGATDTQYF. In nucleotides, the CDR3 is TGTGCCAGCAGCTATTCCGGAGTACTGGGAGGGGCCACAGATACGCAGTATTTT.

Here the CDR3 reads CAIRGDSSYNEQFF. The CDR3 DNA reads as TGTGCCATCAGAGGAGACAGCTCTTACAATGAGCAGTTCTTC. The chain is built from TRBV10-3 and TRBJ2-1, with D tentatively TRBD1 (5 bases). Germline CDR1 and CDR2: ENHRY and SYGVKD. CDR3 length: 14 amino acids. V was shortened by 6 bases and J by 4 bases, with 13 bases between the two germline ends.